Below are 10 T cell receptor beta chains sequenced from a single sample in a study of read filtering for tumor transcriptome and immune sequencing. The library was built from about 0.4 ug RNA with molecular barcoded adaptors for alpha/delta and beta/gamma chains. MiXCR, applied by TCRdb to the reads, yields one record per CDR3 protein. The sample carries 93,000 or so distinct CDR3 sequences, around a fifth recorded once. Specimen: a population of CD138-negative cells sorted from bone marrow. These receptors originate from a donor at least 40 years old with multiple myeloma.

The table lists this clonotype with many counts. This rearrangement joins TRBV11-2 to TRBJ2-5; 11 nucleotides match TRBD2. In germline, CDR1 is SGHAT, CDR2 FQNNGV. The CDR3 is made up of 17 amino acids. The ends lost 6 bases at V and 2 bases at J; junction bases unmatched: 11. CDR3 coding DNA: TGTGCCAGCAGTCCAAGCTTGACTAGCGGGGCGCAAGAGACCCAGTACTTC. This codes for CASSPSLTSGAQETQYF.

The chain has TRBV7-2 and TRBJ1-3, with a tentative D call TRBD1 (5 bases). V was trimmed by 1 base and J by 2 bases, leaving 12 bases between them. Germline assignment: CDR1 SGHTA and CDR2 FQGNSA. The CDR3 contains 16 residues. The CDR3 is CASSLDSPRAGNTIYF. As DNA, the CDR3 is TGTGCCAGCAGCTTAGATTCCCCCAGGGCTGGAAACACCATATATTTT.

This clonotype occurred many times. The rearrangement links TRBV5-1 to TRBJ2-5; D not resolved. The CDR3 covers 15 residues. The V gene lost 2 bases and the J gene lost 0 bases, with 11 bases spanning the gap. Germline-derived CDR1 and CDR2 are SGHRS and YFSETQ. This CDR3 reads CASSFFSQYQETQYF. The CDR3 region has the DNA TGCGCCAGCAGCTTTTTCTCCCAATACCAAGAGACCCAGTACTTC.

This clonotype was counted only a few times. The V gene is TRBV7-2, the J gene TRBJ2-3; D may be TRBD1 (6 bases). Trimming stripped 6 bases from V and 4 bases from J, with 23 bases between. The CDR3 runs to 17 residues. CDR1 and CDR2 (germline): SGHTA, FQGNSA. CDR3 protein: CASRRGSGPPRADTQYF. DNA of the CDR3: TGTGCCAGCAGGAGGGGGTCGGGACCCCCCAGAGCAGATACGCAGTATTTT.

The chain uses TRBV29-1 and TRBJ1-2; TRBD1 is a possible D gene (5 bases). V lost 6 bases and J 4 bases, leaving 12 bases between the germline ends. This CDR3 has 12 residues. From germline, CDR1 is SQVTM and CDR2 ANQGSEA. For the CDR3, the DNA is TGCAGCGTGAGAACAGGACCCTATGGCTACACCTTC. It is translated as CSVRTGPYGYTF.

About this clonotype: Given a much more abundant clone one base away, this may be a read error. The CDR3, as DNA: TGTGCCAGCAGCCCAGGACAGACCCTGAACACTGGAGCTTTCTTT. The encoded protein is CASSPGQTLNTGAFF. This chain links TRBV21-1 with TRBJ1-1; the table's D call of TRBD1 was not tested on the DNA. TRBV21-1 is a pseudogene. The CDR3 loop spans 15 amino acids.

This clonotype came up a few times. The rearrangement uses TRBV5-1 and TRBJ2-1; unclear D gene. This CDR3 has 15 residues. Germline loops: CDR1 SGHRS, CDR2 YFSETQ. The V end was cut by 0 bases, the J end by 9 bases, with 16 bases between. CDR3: CASSLGTPAPVEQFF. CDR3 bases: TGCGCCAGCAGCTTGGGTACCCCGGCCCCGGTTGAGCAGTTCTTC.

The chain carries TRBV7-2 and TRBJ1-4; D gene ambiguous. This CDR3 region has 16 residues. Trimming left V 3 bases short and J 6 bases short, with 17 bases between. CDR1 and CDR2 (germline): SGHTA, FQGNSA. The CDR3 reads CASSFRPDGRYEKLFF. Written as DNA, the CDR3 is TGTGCCAGCAGCTTCAGACCGGACGGACGGTATGAAAAACTGTTTTTT.

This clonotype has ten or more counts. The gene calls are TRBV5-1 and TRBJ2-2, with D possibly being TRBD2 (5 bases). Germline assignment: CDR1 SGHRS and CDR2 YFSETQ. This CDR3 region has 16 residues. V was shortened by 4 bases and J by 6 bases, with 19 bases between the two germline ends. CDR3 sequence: CASSPRTRKVSGELFF. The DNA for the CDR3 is TGCGCCAGCAGCCCCCGTACTAGAAAGGTCTCCGGGGAGCTGTTTTTT. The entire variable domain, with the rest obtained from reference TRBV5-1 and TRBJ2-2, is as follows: KAGVTQTPRYLIKTRGQQVTLSCSPISGHRSVSWYQQTPGQGLQFLFEYFSETQRNKGNFPGRFSGRQFSNSRSEMNVSTLELGDSALYLCASSPRTRKVSGELFFGEGSRLTVL.

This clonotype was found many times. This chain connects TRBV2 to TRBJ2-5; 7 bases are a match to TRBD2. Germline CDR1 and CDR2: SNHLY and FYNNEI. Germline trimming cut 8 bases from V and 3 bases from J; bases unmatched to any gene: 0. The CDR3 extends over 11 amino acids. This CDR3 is CASREEETQYF. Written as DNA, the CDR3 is TGTGCCAGCCGGGAGGAAGAGACCCAGTACTTC.